This TCR beta chain stems from a study of beta chain features in type 1 diabetes. Findings of the study overall: The naive, central memory and Treg TCRB repertoires of patients appeared to be more similar to one another than those of healthy donors. Patients with Type 1 diabetes showed moderately but significantly shorter TCRB CDR3s in all four CD4+ subsets.

About this clone itself: What it binds is not known.

V shed 0 bases and J shed 6 bases, with 10 bases lying between them. The CDR3 contains 15 residues. CDR1 is SGHRS, CDR2 YFSETQ, per germline. Isolated RNA was reverse transcribed in full, so expressed TCRB transcripts were sequenced. Mean read depth for naive, central memory and regulatory T cell samples was approximately 3.57 million reads. Using immunoSEQ multiplex PCR, the repertoire was profiled, and TCRdb retains in-frame clones only, with some absent. The sample consists of some 350,000 clones, around a tenth of them appearing once. The TCR was taken from a young man with type 1 diabetes. The chain uses TRBV5-1 and TRBJ2-6; D gene ambiguous. The specimen sequenced was central memory CD4+ T cells from blood. The CDR3 bases are TGCGCCAGCAGCTTGGGGGGTGGTGTGGCCAACGTCCTGACTTTC. Translating it yields CASSLGGGVANVLTF. Combining the CDR3 with reference TRBV5-1 and TRBJ2-6 gives the whole variable domain KAGVTQTPRYLIKTRGQQVTLSCSPISGHRSVSWYQQTPGQGLQFLFEYFSETQRNKGNFPGRFSGRQFSNSRSEMNVSTLELGDSALYLCASSLGGGVANVLTFGAGSRLTVL.